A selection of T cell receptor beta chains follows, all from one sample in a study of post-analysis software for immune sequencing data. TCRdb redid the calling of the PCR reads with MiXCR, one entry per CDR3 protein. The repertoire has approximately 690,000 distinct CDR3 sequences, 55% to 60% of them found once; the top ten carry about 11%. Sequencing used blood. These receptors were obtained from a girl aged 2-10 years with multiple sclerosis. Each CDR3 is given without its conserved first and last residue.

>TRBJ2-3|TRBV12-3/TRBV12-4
ASSFRSGDTDTQY
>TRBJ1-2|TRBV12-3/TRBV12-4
ASSLEGGPLYGYT
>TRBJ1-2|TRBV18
ASSPPGVNYGYT
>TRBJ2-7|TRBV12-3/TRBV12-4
ASSRSGPVYEQY
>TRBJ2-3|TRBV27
ASSLEMRGGTDTQY
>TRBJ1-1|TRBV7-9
ASSFQIGEAF
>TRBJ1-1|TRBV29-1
SVEDQNTEAF
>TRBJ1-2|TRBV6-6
ASSYDLTGYT
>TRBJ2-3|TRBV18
ASSPVLKSDTQY
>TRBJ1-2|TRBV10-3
AIRGTRANYGYT
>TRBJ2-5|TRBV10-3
AISDSGRETQY
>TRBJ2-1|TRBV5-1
ASSLEFGRNEQF
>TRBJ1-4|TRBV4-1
ASSQEAGLNEKLF
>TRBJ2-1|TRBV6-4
ASSDGPPTSNEQF
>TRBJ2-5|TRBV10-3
AIKGQGRETQY
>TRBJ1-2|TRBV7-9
ASSLRTPGYGYT
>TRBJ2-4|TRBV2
ASSGTSGGAWVKNIQY
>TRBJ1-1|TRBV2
ASPRQGPTEAF
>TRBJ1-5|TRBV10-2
ASSDNQGEPQH
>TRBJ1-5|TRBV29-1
SVGQGIDQPQH
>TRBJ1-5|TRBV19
ASTIRDRGQPQH
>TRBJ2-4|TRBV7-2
ASSLQAKNIQY
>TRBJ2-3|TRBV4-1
ASRPLAGDADTQY
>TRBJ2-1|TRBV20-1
SAFPSSYNEQF
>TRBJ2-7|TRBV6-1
ASNAESGTGSNEQY